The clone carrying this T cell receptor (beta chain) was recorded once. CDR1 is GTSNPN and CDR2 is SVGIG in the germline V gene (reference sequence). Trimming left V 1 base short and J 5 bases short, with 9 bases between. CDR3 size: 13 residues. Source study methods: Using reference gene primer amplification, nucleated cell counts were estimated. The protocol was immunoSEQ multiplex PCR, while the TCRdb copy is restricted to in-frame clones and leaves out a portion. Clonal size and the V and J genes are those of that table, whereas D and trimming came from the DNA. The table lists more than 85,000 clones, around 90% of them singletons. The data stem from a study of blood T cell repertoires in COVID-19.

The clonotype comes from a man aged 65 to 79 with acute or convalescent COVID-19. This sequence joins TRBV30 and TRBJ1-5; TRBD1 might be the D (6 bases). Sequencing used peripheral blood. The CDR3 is CAWSGGGHQPQHF. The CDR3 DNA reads TGTGCCTGGAGTGGCGGGGGCCATCAGCCCCAGCATTTT.